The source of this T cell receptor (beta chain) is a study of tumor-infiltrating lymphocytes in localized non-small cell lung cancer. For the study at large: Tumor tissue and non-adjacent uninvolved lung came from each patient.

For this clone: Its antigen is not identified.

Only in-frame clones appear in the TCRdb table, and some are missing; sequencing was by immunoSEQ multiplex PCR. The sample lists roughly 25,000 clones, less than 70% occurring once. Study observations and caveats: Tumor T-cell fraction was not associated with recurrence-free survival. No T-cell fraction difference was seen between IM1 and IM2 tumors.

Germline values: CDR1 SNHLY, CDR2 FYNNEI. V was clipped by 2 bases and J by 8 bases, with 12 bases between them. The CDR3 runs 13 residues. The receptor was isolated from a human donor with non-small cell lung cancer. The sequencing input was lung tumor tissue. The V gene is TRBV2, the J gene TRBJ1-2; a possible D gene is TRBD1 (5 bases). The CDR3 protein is CASSERQGGGYTF. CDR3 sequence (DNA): TGTGCCAGCAGTGAACGCCAGGGCGGCGGCTACACCTTC.